These 32 T cell receptor beta chains originate from one sample sequenced in a study of blood T cell repertoires in COVID-19 (TCRdb year 2020). Libraries were made using the immunoSEQ multiplex PCR assay. Sourced from immuneACCESS, this table was stored by TCRdb with only in-frame sequences that have V and J called. A share of the clones is absent; for the studies checked, an unresolved V gene accounts for under half, and the remainder has no known explanation. Present in this sample are under 70,000 clones, roughly 78% of which were seen just once. The ten largest clones take up 9% to 10% of the sample. The sequencing input was peripheral blood. These receptors were obtained from a human donor in a cohort sampled during active COVID-19.

The chain joins TRBV29-1 to TRBJ2-5, with D tentatively TRBD1 (5 bases). Trimming cost V 3 bases and J 4 bases, with 9 bases left between them. There are 12 residues in the CDR3. CDR1 is SQVTM and CDR2 is ANQGSEA in the germline V gene. DNA of the CDR3: TGCAGCGTTGAGCGAAGGGGAGAGACCCAGTACTTC. This sequence encodes CSVERRGETQYF.

The chain couples TRBV30 to TRBJ2-3; 7 nucleotides match TRBD2. J was trimmed by 9 bases and V by 3 bases; bases with no gene match: 3. Germline CDR1 reads GTSNPN; CDR2 reads SVGIG (reference sequence). This CDR3 has 11 amino acids. The CDR3 DNA sequence: TGTGCCTGGAGGGGGACTAACACGCAGTATTTT. Its protein product is CAWRGTNTQYF.

The chain recombines TRBV24-1 with TRBJ2-5; 7 bases match TRBD2. Germline CDR1 KGHDR, CDR2 SFDVKD. V dropped 5 bases and J dropped 2; count of bases not matched to a gene: 16. The CDR3 has 18 amino acids. CDR3 amino acids: CATSGTRDPAGKQETQYF. CDR3 sequence (DNA): TGTGCCACCAGTGGGACCCGGGATCCAGCGGGAAAACAAGAGACCCAGTACTTC.

The chain joins TRBV11-3 to TRBJ2-7, with 8 bases lining up with TRBD1. V trimming: 5 bases; J trimming: 4 bases; junction bases outside the gene matches: 4. Per the germline V gene, CDR1 is SGHNT and CDR2 is YENEEA. The CDR3 runs 13 residues. The CDR3 DNA follows: TGTGCCAGCAGCATTGGGACAGGATACGAGCAGTACTTC. Translation gives CASSIGTGYEQYF.

This clone was seen a handful of times. The CDR3 bases are TGTGCCACCTCTAAGGGGGTGGCGGGAGCTTTCTTT. Its translation: CATSKGVAGAFF. The chain is built from TRBV12-3 or TRBV12-4 and TRBJ1-1; D may be TRBD1 (6 bases). CDR3 size: 12 residues. The germline V and J ends were trimmed by 10 bases and 10 bases, with 19 bases remaining between them.

V is TRBV7-2 and J is TRBJ2-3, with TRBD1 matching over 7 bases. Germline CDR1 and CDR2: SGHTA and FQGNSA. CDR3 length: 17 amino acids. V shed 2 bases and J 0 bases; nucleotides not matched to a gene: 8. DNA for the CDR3: TGTGCCAGCAGCTTAAAAGGAGGACAGGTTAGCACAGATACGCAGTATTTT. Translating it yields CASSLKGGQVSTDTQYF. The entire variable domain, with the rest obtained from reference TRBV7-2 and TRBJ2-3, is as follows: GAGVSQSPSNKVTEKGKDVELRCDPISGHTALYWYRQSLGQGLEFLIYFQGNSAPDKSGLPSDRFSAERTGGSVSTLTIQRTQQEDSAVYLCASSLKGGQVSTDTQYFGPGTRLTVL.

This chain joins TRBV9 and TRBJ2-1; 10 bases align to TRBD1. The V gene's germline CDR1 is SGDLS and CDR2 YYNGEE. J was trimmed by 8 bases and V by 4 bases; bases with no gene match: 15. CDR3 size: 17 residues. The CDR3 bases are TGTGCCAGCAGCCCCAGAGGGGGGGGACAGGGGAGCTATGAGCAGTTCTTC. Translated: CASSPRGGGQGSYEQFF.

The V and J genes are TRBV7-8 and TRBJ1-2, with 9 bases that match TRBD1. The CDR3 runs 12 residues. CDR1 and CDR2 (germline): SGHVS, FQNEAQ. V was clipped by 6 bases and J by 8 bases; unmatched bases: 4. CDR3 residues: CASSPTGGGYTF. In DNA, the CDR3 is TGTGCCAGCAGTCCAACAGGGGGCGGCTACACCTTC. The full variable domain, rest sourced from reference TRBV7-8 and TRBJ1-2, is GAGVSQSPRYKVAKRGQDVALRCDPISGHVSLFWYQQALGQGPEFLTYFQNEAQLDKSGLPSDRFFAERPEGSVSTLKIQRTQQEDSAVYLCASSPTGGGYTFGSGTRLTVV.

The V gene is TRBV29-1, the J gene TRBJ2-4; a possible D gene is TRBD2 (5 bases). V was pared by 0 bases and J by 6 bases, with 21 bases between. The CDR3 length is 17 residues. Germline-derived CDR1 and CDR2 are SQVTM and ANQGSEA. The CDR3 loop is CSVEDRADSFSRNIQYF. The DNA for the CDR3 is TGCAGCGTTGAAGACCGCGCGGACTCCTTCTCCAGAAACATTCAGTACTTC.

In this sample, this clone turned up a few times. The rearrangement uses TRBV25-1 and TRBJ2-3; TRBD2 matches at 12 bases. The CDR3 is 15 residues long. With 6 bases clipped from V and 3 bases from J, the junction kept 4 bases outside the gene matches. Germline CDR1 and CDR2: MGHDK and SYGVNS. CDR3 protein: CASSKTSGRTDTQYF. The CDR3 DNA follows: TGTGCCAGCAGCAAAACTAGCGGGAGGACAGATACGCAGTATTTT.

This clone occurred a few times. The chain employs TRBV7-2 and TRBJ2-1; 9 bases line up with TRBD2. The trim removed 5 bases at V and 9 bases at J, leaving 5 bases unmatched. The CDR3 sequence is 13 residues long. Germline V lookup: CDR1 SGHTA, CDR2 FQGNSA. Here the CDR3 reads CASSPSGIGEQFF. The CDR3, as DNA: TGTGCCAGCAGCCCTAGCGGGATAGGTGAGCAGTTCTTC.

The V call is TRBV5-1, the J call TRBJ2-5; 10 bases match TRBD2. The V gene's germline CDR1 is SGHRS and CDR2 YFSETQ. V was pared by 0 bases and J by 5 bases, with 7 bases of the junction left unmatched. The CDR3 has 16 amino acids. In DNA, the CDR3 is TGCGCCAGCAGCTTGGTGGCTAGCGGGGGTGGTGAGACCCAGTACTTC. The encoded protein is CASSLVASGGGETQYF.

The table lists this clone with a few counts. This chain uses TRBV5-1 with TRBJ2-2; D gene uncertain. CDR3 length equals 14 residues. From germline, CDR1 is SGHRS and CDR2 YFSETQ. Trimming took off 4 bases at V and 1 base at J, with 8 bases between the two ends. In nucleotides, the CDR3 is TGCGCCAGCAGCGCCACGGTGAACACCGGGGAGCTGTTTTTT. Encoded protein: CASSATVNTGELFF.

This sequence joins TRBV5-1 and TRBJ1-2; D possibly corresponds to TRBD1 (6 bases). Between the trimmed V and J ends, which lost 0 bases and 8 bases, there was a span of 20 bases. The CDR3 loop spans 16 amino acids. Germline CDR1 reads SGHRS; CDR2 reads YFSETQ. CDR3 protein: CASSLEGTSLSRGYTF. CDR3 bases: TGCGCCAGCAGCTTGGAGGGGACATCTTTATCACGCGGCTACACCTTC.

This chain connects TRBV6-5 to TRBJ1-2, with 7 bases lining up with TRBD1. The CDR3 contains 14 residues. Germline assignment: CDR1 MNHEY and CDR2 SVGAGI. Unmatched junction bases numbered 15, after V lost 10 bases and J lost 7 bases. As DNA, the CDR3 is TGTGCCACAAGAGAGAGGTGGGCAGGGGGTGGCTACACCTTC. It yields the protein CATRERWAGGGYTF.

This chain joins TRBV28 and TRBJ1-1; 9 bases are a match to TRBD1. Germline trimming cut 5 bases from V and 5 bases from J; bases unmatched to any gene: 9. Germline V gene data show CDR1 as MDHEN and CDR2 as SYDVKM. The CDR3 covers 15 residues. Written as DNA, the CDR3 is TGTGCCAGCAGTCCGATCGGGACAGGGAATACTGAAGCTTTCTTT. Translation: CASSPIGTGNTEAFF.

The gene calls are TRBV19 and TRBJ1-5; 10 nucleotides line up with TRBD1. V lost 6 bases, J lost 0 bases, and 17 bases stayed unmatched. Germline V gene lookup returns CDR1 LNHDA and CDR2 SQIVND (reference sequence). This CDR3 has 20 amino acids. Here the CDR3 DNA reads TGTGCCAGTAGCCCAATTATGGGGACAGGGGACTTTTATAGCAATCAGCCCCAGCATTTT. This translates into CASSPIMGTGDFYSNQPQHF.

The chain employs TRBV10-3 and TRBJ2-2; 8 bases line up with TRBD2. The ends lost 7 bases at V and 2 bases at J; junction bases unmatched: 6. This CDR3 spans 15 amino acids. Germline values: CDR1 ENHRY, CDR2 SYGVKD. The CDR3, as DNA: TGTGCCATCACCAGCGGGAGCGTAAACACCGGGGAGCTGTTTTTT. Translating it yields CAITSGSVNTGELFF.

The V call is TRBV3-1 (or the pseudogene TRBV3-2), the J call TRBJ2-7; 11 nucleotides agree with TRBD2. V gave up 4 bases and J gave up 3 bases; unmatched junction bases: 2. The length of the CDR3 is 14 residues. Germline assignment: CDR1 LGHDT and CDR2 YNNKEL (reference sequence). In nucleotides, the CDR3 is TGTGCCAGCAGCCTCGGGACTAGCGGCTACGAGCAGTACTTC. Amino acid sequence: CASSLGTSGYEQYF.

This clone appeared a single time. The V call is TRBV11-3, the J call TRBJ1-1; no definite D call. The germline gives CDR1 SGHNT, CDR2 YENEEA. The length of the CDR3 is 13 residues. V was trimmed by 1 base and J by 4 bases, leaving 7 bases between them. Here the CDR3 DNA reads TGTGCCAGCAGCTTAGTTTGGAGCACTGAAGCTTTCTTT. Translating gives CASSLVWSTEAFF.

The CDR3 DNA follows: TGCGCCAGCAGCTTGGAGGCTAGCGGGAGCACAGATACGCAGTATTTT. It encodes CASSLEASGSTDTQYF. The chain uses TRBV5-1 and TRBJ2-3; TRBD2 matches 8 bases. The CDR3 consists of 16 residues. Germline V gene data show CDR1 as SGHRS and CDR2 as YFSETQ. The V gene end was trimmed by 0 bases and the J gene end by 0 bases; junction bases not matched to a gene: 3.

The V and J genes are TRBV7-6 and TRBJ2-5; D is undetermined. CDR1 SGHVS and CDR2 FNYEAQ come from the germline V gene. Trimming removed 0 bases at V and 5 bases at J, with 4 bases between. The CDR3 spans 12 residues. The CDR3 protein is CASSLARETQYF. CDR3 nucleotide sequence: TGTGCCAGCAGCTTAGCTCGGGAGACCCAGTACTTC.

V and J are TRBV28 and TRBJ1-1; 10 nucleotides line up with TRBD1. The trim removed 8 bases at V and 4 bases at J, leaving 10 bases unmatched. The CDR3 spans 15 residues. The germline V gene has CDR1 MDHEN and CDR2 SYDVKM. DNA for the CDR3: TGTGCCAGCGGCTACATATGGACAGGGGGCACTGAAGCTTTCTTT. Its translation: CASGYIWTGGTEAFF.

This sequence joins TRBV19 and TRBJ2-7; 9 bases fit TRBD1. J gave up 5 bases and V 4 bases, and 12 bases lay outside the gene matches. This CDR3 region has 16 residues. CDR1 is LNHDA, CDR2 SQIVND, per germline (reference sequence). The CDR3 DNA is TGTGCCAGTAGTACTTCCTACAGGGGGCGCGGCGACGAGCAGTACTTC. Protein sequence: CASSTSYRGRGDEQYF.

The rearrangement links TRBV6-2 or TRBV6-3 to TRBJ2-1; 12 bases are a match to TRBD2. The CDR3 extends over 21 amino acids. V trimming: 6 bases; J trimming: 0 bases; junction bases outside the gene matches: 18. Germline CDR1 and CDR2: MNHEY and SVGEGT. The CDR3 DNA reads TGTGCCAGCAGCTCAGGGTCACTAGCGGGAGGTGAGTGGATCTCCTACAATGAGCAGTTCTTC. Amino acid sequence: CASSSGSLAGGEWISYNEQFF.

The rearrangement links TRBV7-9 to TRBJ2-7, with 14 bases lining up with TRBD2. With 7 bases clipped from V and 4 bases from J, the junction kept 9 bases outside the gene matches. CDR3 length: 16 amino acids. CDR1 SEHNR and CDR2 FQNEAQ come from the germline V gene (reference sequence). Here the CDR3 reads CASNSGTSGGGYEQYF. Here the CDR3 DNA reads TGTGCCAGCAACTCCGGGACTAGCGGGGGAGGGTACGAGCAGTACTTC.

This chain uses TRBV19 with TRBJ1-4; no reliable D call. Germline loops: CDR1 LNHDA, CDR2 SQIVND (reference sequence). V was clipped by 6 bases and J by 7 bases, with 6 bases between them. The CDR3 contains 11 residues. CDR3 in DNA: TGTGCCAGTAGATCTTTTGAAAAACTGTTTTTT. It specifies CASRSFEKLFF.

The J gene is TRBJ2-7, the V gene TRBV7-9; the D gene is possibly TRBD2 (6 bases). The CDR3 loop spans 13 amino acids. V lost 5 bases, J lost 4 bases, and 12 bases lay in between. Germline loops: CDR1 SEHNR, CDR2 FQNEAQ (reference sequence). In DNA, the CDR3 is TGTGCCAGCAGCCCCAGCGGGCCATACGAGCAGTACTTC. Its protein is CASSPSGPYEQYF.

V usage is TRBV2 and J usage is TRBJ1-5, with D possibly TRBD1 on 6 matching bases. Germline CDR1 is SNHLY and CDR2 is FYNNEI. The CDR3 covers 15 residues. The V end lost 4 bases, the J end lost 0 bases, and 10 bases lay between the germline ends. CDR3 coding DNA: TGTGCCAGCAGTGGCACAGGGTTTAGCAATCAGCCCCAGCATTTT. Protein: CASSGTGFSNQPQHF. Full variable domain (rest looked up from reference TRBV2 and TRBJ1-5): EPEVTQTPSHQVTQMGQEVILRCVPISNHLYFYWYRQILGQKVEFLVSFYNNEISEKSEIFDDQFSVERPDGSNFTLKIRSTKLEDSAMYFCASSGTGFSNQPQHFGDGTRLSIL.

This clone was observed a few times. This CDR3 reads CASSLAPAGELFF. The DNA of the CDR3 is TGTGCCAGCAGCTTGGCCCCTGCCGGGGAGCTGTTTTTT. The chain carries TRBV5-4 and TRBJ2-2; the D is unclear. The CDR3 totals 13 residues. The V gene's germline CDR1 is SGHNT and CDR2 YYREEE (reference sequence). V lost 0 bases, J lost 6 bases, and 6 bases lay in between.

V gene TRBV28 combines with J gene TRBJ2-7; no clear D. The CDR3 runs 12 residues. Trimming cost V 10 bases and J 3 bases, with 13 bases left between them. Germline CDR1 MDHEN, CDR2 SYDVKM. The CDR3 spells CATRMGSYEQYF. In DNA, the CDR3 is TGTGCCACCAGGATGGGCAGCTACGAGCAGTACTTC.

This clone was seen a single time. The chain has TRBV18 and TRBJ2-5; 7 bases are a match to TRBD1. From germline, CDR1 is KGHSH and CDR2 LQKENI. Trimming at V came to 3 bases and at J to 5 bases, leaving 6 bases not matched to a gene. The CDR3 is 14 amino acids. CDR3 in DNA: TGTGCCAGCTCACCCGCGACAGGGTGGGAGACCCAGTACTTC. This encodes CASSPATGWETQYF.